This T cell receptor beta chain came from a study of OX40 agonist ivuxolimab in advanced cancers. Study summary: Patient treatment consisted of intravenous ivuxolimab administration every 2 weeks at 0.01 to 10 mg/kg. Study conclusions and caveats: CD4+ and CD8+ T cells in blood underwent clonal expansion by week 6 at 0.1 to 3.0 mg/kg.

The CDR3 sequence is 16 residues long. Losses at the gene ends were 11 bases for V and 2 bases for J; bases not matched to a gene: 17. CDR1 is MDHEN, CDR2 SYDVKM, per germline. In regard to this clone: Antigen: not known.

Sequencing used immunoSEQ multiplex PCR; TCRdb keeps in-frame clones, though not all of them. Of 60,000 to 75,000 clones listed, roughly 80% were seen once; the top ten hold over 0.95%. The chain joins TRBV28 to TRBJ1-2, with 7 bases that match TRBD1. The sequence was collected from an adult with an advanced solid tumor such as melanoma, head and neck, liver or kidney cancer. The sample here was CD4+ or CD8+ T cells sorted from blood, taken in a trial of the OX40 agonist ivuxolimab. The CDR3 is CASGGNRGGINYGYTF. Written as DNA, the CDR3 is TGTGCCTCCGGCGGCAACAGGGGAGGCATAAACTATGGCTACACCTTC.